Sequencing of this T cell receptor (beta chain) was carried out in a study of beta chain features in type 1 diabetes. Findings and limits, study-wide: High TCR expression in some cells could lead to their over-representation in cDNA sequencing. Diminished insertions and augmented deletions at VDJ junctions characterized type 1 diabetes patients. Moderate yet significant TCRB CDR3 shortening was seen in Type 1 diabetes patients in all four CD4+ subsets. Naive, central memory and Treg TCRB repertoires seemed to resemble each other more closely in patients than they did in healthy donors.

CD4+ naive, central memory, regulatory and stem cell-like memory subsets were isolated by sorting on CD45RO/CCR7/CD25/CD127/CD95/CD27. Concerning this clone itself: What it binds is unknown.

As every portion of the isolated RNA was reverse transcribed, the sequencing read expressed TCRB transcripts. The repertoire was sequenced with immunoSEQ multiplex PCR; TCRdb's copy has only in-frame clones and lacks some. The table lists around 300,000 clones, approximately 15% of them singletons. The length of the CDR3 is 16 residues. Per germline, CDR1 SGHRS and CDR2 YFSETQ. Trimming pared 0 bases from V and 2 bases from J, leaving 14 bases between. The material sequenced was naive CD4+ T cells from blood. The rearrangement joins TRBV5-1 to TRBJ2-5; D not certain. This clonotype was obtained from a young man with type 1 diabetes. The CDR3 DNA follows: TGCGCCAGCAGCTTGGGCGTGACAAGTCTTCAAGAGACCCAGTACTTC. Translation: CASSLGVTSLQETQYF.